The next 10 T cell receptor beta chains were all read from a single sample in a study of molecular identifiers for immune sequencing clone quantification. TCRdb re-analysed the PCR reads in MiXCR, keeping a single row per CDR3 protein. The sample carries fewer than 350,000 distinct CDR3 sequences, roughly a quarter recorded once. The sample taken for sequencing was naive CD8+ T cells from blood, with Jurkat cell RNA spiked in. Subset indicated: FACS-sorted CD8+CD4-CCR7+CD45RA+ naive T cells. The source is a human donor in good health. Some libraries in this study had Jurkat cell RNA spiked in.

This clonotype appeared many times. This sequence joins TRBV7-9 and TRBJ1-1; unclear D gene. The CDR3 runs 12 residues. Trimming left V 3 bases short and J 4 bases short, with 6 bases between. Per the germline V gene, CDR1 is SEHNR and CDR2 is FQNEAQ (reference sequence). The CDR3 DNA reads TGTGCCAGCAGCTTCTCGGGCACTGAAGCTTTCTTT. It yields the protein CASSFSGTEAFF.

This sequence joins TRBV3-1 and TRBJ2-3; no definite D call. Germline CDR1 and CDR2: LGHDT and YNNKEL (reference sequence). The CDR3 spans 18 residues. The V end lost 0 bases, the J end lost 5 bases, and 21 bases lay between the germline ends. The CDR3 here is CASSQESSKPYSRDTQYF. DNA of the CDR3: TGTGCCAGCAGCCAAGAAAGTTCTAAGCCCTATTCCAGAGATACGCAGTATTTT.

This clonotype was found many times. V usage is TRBV7-9 and J usage is TRBJ2-2, with D unclear. CDR1 is SEHNR, CDR2 FQNEAQ, per germline (reference sequence). The CDR3 runs to 11 residues. Trimming stripped 6 bases from V and 6 bases from J, with 5 bases between. The CDR3 DNA sequence: TGTGCCAGCAGGCCGGCCGGGGAGCTGTTTTTT. Its translation: CASRPAGELFF.

This clonotype was observed a few times. The rearrangement joins TRBV6-6 to TRBJ2-7; D ambiguous. CDR1 is MNHNY and CDR2 is SVGAGI in the germline V gene (reference sequence). V dropped 2 bases and J dropped 4 bases, with 15 bases sitting between them. This CDR3 is built from 15 residues. The CDR3 loop is CASSYLPTVGYEQYF. The CDR3, as DNA: TGTGCCAGCAGTTACCTCCCCACAGTCGGGTACGAGCAGTACTTC.

In regard to this clonotype: Compared with germline, one end of the junction differs, possibly owing to a read error. This rearrangement joins TRBV13 to TRBJ2-3; D is unresolved. The CDR3 extends over 14 amino acids. Germline values: CDR1 PRHDT, CDR2 FYEKMQ (reference sequence). The chain's CDR3 is CASSSLSKADTLYF. The CDR3 DNA reads as TGTGCCAGCAGCTCCCTAAGCAAGGCAGATACGCTGTATTTT.

With respect to this clonotype: A much larger clone differs from this one at a single base, so this may be a read error. J is TRBJ1-5 and V is TRBV24-1, with D perhaps TRBD1 (5 bases). This CDR3 comprises 14 residues. The germline V gene has CDR1 KGHDR and CDR2 SFDVKD. The CDR3 is CAASDWGSAQPQHF. In nucleotides, the CDR3 is TGTGCCGCCAGTGACTGGGGGTCGGCTCAGCCCCAGCATTTT.

The V call is TRBV4-2, the J call TRBJ2-7; 7 bases align to TRBD2. Trimming took 0 bases from V and 4 from J; bases not matched to a gene: 6. CDR3 size: 15 residues. Germline values: CDR1 LGHNA, CDR2 YNFKEQ. CDR3 residues: CASSQEGEGWYEQYF. The CDR3, as DNA: TGTGCCAGCAGCCAAGAGGGGGAGGGCTGGTACGAGCAGTACTTC.

The V gene is TRBV6-1, the J gene TRBJ1-1; a possible D gene is TRBD1 (5 bases). V lost 5 bases and J 2 bases, leaving 15 bases between the germline ends. Germline CDR1 and CDR2: MNHNS and SASEGT. The CDR3 has 15 residues. The CDR3 DNA reads TGTGCCAGCAGTACGTGGGGCAGCCTAAACACTGAAGCTTTCTTT. Amino acid sequence: CASSTWGSLNTEAFF.

This clonotype was counted a few times. V gene TRBV11-2 combines with J gene TRBJ2-1; 9 bases are shared with TRBD1. The trim removed 4 bases at V and 2 bases at J, leaving 6 bases unmatched. The CDR3 has 16 residues. Germline-derived CDR1 and CDR2 are SGHAT and FQNNGV. The CDR3 is CASSSDRGPPYNEQFF. As DNA, the CDR3 is TGTGCCAGCAGCTCGGACAGGGGCCCCCCCTACAATGAGCAGTTCTTC.

This clonotype appeared many times. The chain combines TRBV9 with TRBJ2-2; D unclear. Trimming pared 1 base from V and 7 bases from J, leaving 8 bases between. From germline, CDR1 is SGDLS and CDR2 YYNGEE. The CDR3 is 13 residues long. DNA of the CDR3: TGTGCCAGCAGCGTACGGGCAGACGGGGAGCTGTTTTTT. As protein: CASSVRADGELFF.